The rows below give T cell receptor beta chains drawn from one sample of a study of blood T cell repertoires in COVID-19. Sequencing used immunoSEQ multiplex PCR; TCRdb keeps in-frame clones, though not all of them. The table has 70,000 to 95,000 clones, 92% seen once; the top ten hold approximately 6%. Sequencing was done on a sample of peripheral blood. These receptors all stem from a woman aged 60-75 years with active COVID-19. The CDR3 runs from the conserved cysteine through the conserved F or W. Fields, in order: D gene, V gene, clone size, J gene, CDR3 protein, CDR3 DNA. A D gene is named only where the DNA matches it firmly. A clone size is listed for some rows: how often the clone was seen (once, few, many), or a class if it is expanded.

TRBD1	TRBV30	few	TRBJ1-2	CAWSRGGAGNYGYTF	TGTGCCTGGTCTAGAGGGGGCGCGGGGAACTATGGCTACACCTTC
.	TRBV12-2	.	TRBJ1-4	CASRLYLPGQTVIDEKLFF	TGTGCAAGTCGCCTCTACTTACCGGGACAGACTGTAATTGATGAAAAACTGTTTTTT
TRBD1	TRBV6-4	once	TRBJ1-1	CASSSGQGAYTEAFF	TGTGCCAGCAGTAGTGGGCAGGGGGCCTACACTGAAGCTTTCTTT
.	TRBV6-2/TRBV6-3	.	TRBJ2-5	CASSYRGRGGQETQYF	TGTGCCAGCAGTTACAGGGGGCGCGGGGGGCAAGAGACCCAGTACTTC
.	TRBV2	.	TRBJ1-5	CASSEGRTGALNQPQHF	TGTGCCAGCAGTGAAGGCCGCACAGGTGCACTCAATCAGCCCCAGCATTTT
.	TRBV2	.	TRBJ2-6	CASSGGGAGANVLTF	TGTGCCAGCAGTGGTGGGGGCGCTGGGGCCAACGTCCTGACTTTC
.	TRBV15	.	TRBJ1-5	CATSRDNSQPQHF	TGTGCCACCAGCAGAGATAACAGTCAGCCCCAGCATTTT
TRBD1	TRBV28	.	TRBJ1-2	CASSLGQGFNYGYTF	TGTGCCAGCAGTTTAGGACAGGGGTTTAACTATGGCTACACCTTC
.	TRBV5-1	.	TRBJ1-1	CASSPSGQPNTEAFF	TGCGCCAGCAGCCCGTCGGGACAACCGAACACTGAAGCTTTCTTT
TRBD2	TRBV15	.	TRBJ2-1	CATSVPTSLSSYNEQFF	TGTGCCACCAGCGTACCGACTAGCCTGAGCTCCTACAATGAGCAGTTCTTC
.	TRBV28	.	TRBJ1-1	CASSSGYTEAFF	TGTGCCAGCAGTTCGGGGTACACTGAAGCTTTCTTT
.	TRBV11-2	once	TRBJ2-6	CASSLVLGADSGANVLTF	TGTGCCAGCAGCTTAGTGTTAGGGGCTGACTCTGGGGCCAACGTCCTGACTTTC
.	TRBV5-5	.	TRBJ1-1	CASSLYTEAFF	TGTGCCAGCAGCCTCTACACTGAAGCTTTCTTT
TRBD2	TRBV3-1/TRBV3-2	.	TRBJ2-4	CASSPSPAGDWSLAKNIQYF	TGTGCCAGCAGCCCCTCCCCCGCGGGAGACTGGTCCCTAGCCAAAAACATTCAGTACTTC
.	TRBV28	.	TRBJ1-1	CASSIGPRNTEAFF	TGTGCCAGCAGTATTGGTCCGCGGAACACTGAAGCTTTCTTT
TRBD1	TRBV27	.	TRBJ2-1	CASSPSHRQGAGSNEQFF	TGTGCCAGCAGCCCTTCCCATCGACAGGGGGCGGGAAGCAATGAGCAGTTCTTC
TRBD2	TRBV14	.	TRBJ2-3	CASSQVGGRGGTDTQYF	TGTGCCAGCAGCCAAGTTGGCGGGAGAGGAGGCACAGATACGCAGTATTTT
TRBD1	TRBV10-3	.	TRBJ1-1	CAIRGQLNTEAFF	TGTGCCATCAGGGGACAGTTGAACACTGAAGCTTTCTTT
.	TRBV6-1	.	TRBJ1-1	CASSEGIGRPEAFF	TGTGCCAGCAGTGAGGGCATCGGCCGGCCTGAAGCTTTCTTT
.	TRBV18	.	TRBJ1-5	CASSPGLGQPQHF	TGTGCCAGCTCACCAGGGCTGGGTCAGCCCCAGCATTTT
TRBD1	TRBV6-6	.	TRBJ2-7	CASSYRQGRTYEQYF	TGTGCCAGCAGTTACCGACAGGGGCGAACCTACGAGCAGTACTTC
.	TRBV19	.	TRBJ1-1	CASSIIENTEAFF	TGTGCCAGTAGTATAATAGAGAACACTGAAGCTTTCTTT
TRBD2	TRBV6-6	.	TRBJ2-7	CARGLSYEQYF	TGTGCCAGGGGACTATCATACGAGCAGTACTTC
.	TRBV19	.	TRBJ2-3	CASTRGGYTDTQYF	TGTGCCAGTACTCGAGGGGGATACACAGATACGCAGTATTTT
.	TRBV7-3	.	TRBJ2-3	CASSLTSTTDTQYF	TGTGCCAGCAGCTTAACTTCTACCACAGATACGCAGTATTTT
TRBD2	TRBV6-1	.	TRBJ2-2	CASSELAGANTGELFF	TGTGCCAGCAGTGAACTAGCGGGGGCGAACACCGGGGAGCTGTTTTTT
.	TRBV14	.	TRBJ2-6	CASSRTRSGANVLTF	TGTGCCAGCAGCCGTACTAGATCTGGGGCCAACGTCCTGACTTTC
TRBD1	TRBV4-1	.	TRBJ1-4	CASSLGQGGTNEKLFF	TGCGCCAGCAGCCTAGGACAGGGGGGAACTAATGAAAAACTGTTTTTT
.	TRBV7-9	.	TRBJ2-2	CASSLDAQGLTTGELFF	TGTGCCAGCAGCTTAGACGCCCAGGGGCTAACCACCGGGGAGCTGTTTTTT
.	TRBV3-1/TRBV3-2	.	TRBJ1-1	CASSQTGNEAFF	TGTGCCAGCAGCCAGACGGGTAATGAAGCTTTCTTT
.	TRBV27	.	TRBJ2-6	CASSLRQTSGANVLTF	TGTGCCAGCAGTCTCAGACAAACCTCTGGGGCCAACGTCCTGACTTTC
TRBD1	TRBV18	.	TRBJ1-2	CASSPSRTGVHGYTF	TGTGCCAGCTCACCATCTCGGACAGGGGTCCATGGCTACACCTTC
TRBD2	TRBV27	once	TRBJ2-3	CASSPQTSGGDTQYF	TGTGCCAGCAGTCCGCAGACTAGCGGGGGAGATACGCAGTATTTT
TRBD1	TRBV5-6	.	TRBJ2-7	CASSVDRASYEQYF	TGTGCCAGCAGCGTGGACAGGGCATCCTACGAGCAGTACTTC
.	TRBV20-1	.	TRBJ2-2	CSASRVNTGELFF	TGCAGTGCTAGTCGGGTAAACACCGGGGAGCTGTTTTTT
TRBD2	TRBV27	.	TRBJ2-3	CASSPLAGVTDTQYF	TGTGCCAGCAGTCCACTAGCGGGGGTGACAGATACGCAGTATTTT
TRBD1	TRBV5-4	.	TRBJ1-2	CASSSAGTGGFGYTF	TGTGCCAGCAGCTCTGCCGGGACAGGGGGTTTTGGCTACACCTTC
.	TRBV3-1/TRBV3-2	.	TRBJ1-6	CASSQGDYDNSPLHF	TGTGCCAGCAGCCAAGGGGACTACGATAATTCACCCCTCCACTTT
TRBD1	TRBV5-5	.	TRBJ2-5	CASSGWTGFQETQYF	TGTGCCAGCAGCGGATGGACAGGGTTCCAAGAGACCCAGTACTTC
.	TRBV7-2	.	TRBJ2-3	CASSPVGGTQYF	TGTGCCAGCAGCCCAGTGGGGGGTACGCAGTATTTT